These 4 T cell receptor beta chains originate from one sample sequenced in a study of cytomegalovirus exposure and HLA in healthy donors. Researchers ran the PCR with 60 Vbeta and 13 Jbeta primers. The repertoire was sequenced with immunoSEQ multiplex PCR; TCRdb's copy has only in-frame clones and lacks some. The table shows over 150,000 clones, with 65% to 70% occurring only once. The source material was PBMCs. The receptors here all came from a woman between 18 and 29 years old in good health and CMV-seropositive.

This rearrangement joins TRBV2 to TRBJ1-3; perhaps TRBD1 as D (5 bases). V lost 6 bases, J lost 1 base, and 13 bases lay in between. The CDR3 runs 15 residues. Germline assignment: CDR1 SNHLY and CDR2 FYNNEI. The chain's CDR3 is CASRWGGKSGNTIYF. The CDR3 DNA follows: TGTGCCAGCAGGTGGGGGGGAAAATCTGGAAACACCATATATTTT.

V and J are TRBV9 and TRBJ2-1; 8 positions match TRBD1. The junction had 4 bases not matched to a gene; V was cut back by 1 base and J by 1 base. From germline, CDR1 is SGDLS and CDR2 YYNGEE. This CDR3 is 16 amino acids long. CDR3 DNA: TGTGCCAGCAGCGTATCAGGGGGCGCGTCCTACAATGAGCAGTTCTTC. Translated, it gives CASSVSGGASYNEQFF.

This chain links TRBV28 with TRBJ1-1, with D unclear. The V end lost 6 bases, the J end lost 1 base, and 12 bases lay between the germline ends. This CDR3 is 14 amino acids long. Germline lookup yields CDR1 MDHEN and CDR2 SYDVKM. CDR3 amino acids: CASRRLMENTEAFF. DNA for the CDR3: TGTGCCAGCAGACGACTTATGGAGAACACTGAAGCTTTCTTT.

A few counts support this clone. The rearrangement links TRBV29-1 to TRBJ1-1; TRBD1 is a possible D gene (5 bases). Germline-derived CDR1 and CDR2 are SQVTM and ANQGSEA. The length of the CDR3 is 11 residues. The germline V and J ends were trimmed by 5 bases and 5 bases, with 9 bases remaining between them. CDR3 residues: CSVPGYTEAFF. The CDR3 bases are TGCAGCGTTCCAGGGTATACTGAAGCTTTCTTT.